These T cell receptor beta chains were read from a single sample in a study of beta chain features in type 1 diabetes. This table comes from immunoSEQ multiplex PCR, and its TCRdb copy is limited to in-frame clones, with some not included. Seen here are roughly 250,000 clones, 20% observed once, and the top ten hold approximately 0.029%. Material: naive CD4+ T cells from blood. Source of these receptors: a woman aged 35 to 49 with type 1 diabetes. The conserved cysteine and the conserved F or W are not part of the CDR3 here. The order of the fields is V gene, J gene, CDR3 protein.

V: TRBV4-3
J: TRBJ1-4
CDR3: ASPSAELF

V: TRBV4-3
J: TRBJ2-5
CDR3: ASSQEGLQETQY

V: TRBV29-1
J: TRBJ2-6
CDR3: SVESSGANVLT

V: TRBV19
J: TRBJ1-6
CDR3: ASKEGTGVSPLH

V: TRBV9
J: TRBJ2-7
CDR3: ASSVTGGPWEQY

V: TRBV28
J: TRBJ2-7
CDR3: ASSSSDRVSYEQY

V: TRBV19
J: TRBJ2-7
CDR3: ASSGRDRGYEQY

V: TRBV27
J: TRBJ2-3
CDR3: ASSPGQVTDTQY

V: TRBV5-6
J: TRBJ2-5
CDR3: ASSLLAGGQETQY

V: TRBV28
J: TRBJ2-1
CDR3: ASSLWGTGSSYNEQF

V: TRBV28
J: TRBJ1-2
CDR3: ASSSLQGARNYGYT

V: TRBV11-1
J: TRBJ2-7
CDR3: ASSRAGGPDEQY

V: TRBV20-1
J: TRBJ1-1
CDR3: SAREAEAF

V: TRBV27
J: TRBJ2-7
CDR3: ASGEAGGPYEQY

V: TRBV9
J: TRBJ1-5
CDR3: ASSVGDRENQPQH

V: TRBV5-1
J: TRBJ1-5
CDR3: ASSLAGQANQPQH

V: TRBV28
J: TRBJ1-2
CDR3: ASSSQGGGYT

V: TRBV6-5
J: TRBJ2-5
CDR3: ASRVAGGRETQY

V: TRBV5-4
J: TRBJ1-2
CDR3: ASSGEHRGNYGYT

V: TRBV7-3
J: TRBJ2-1
CDR3: ASSLGLADYNEQF

V: TRBV28
J: TRBJ2-2
CDR3: ASTPTGQPGELF

V: TRBV30
J: TRBJ1-1
CDR3: ASNRGNTEAF

V: TRBV2
J: TRBJ2-5
CDR3: ASQARSETQY

V: TRBV15
J: TRBJ1-5
CDR3: ATSTGEGYQPQH

V: TRBV7-9
J: TRBJ1-1
CDR3: ASSWGGSTEAF

V: TRBV7-2
J: TRBJ2-2
CDR3: ASSPLTGIGELF

V: TRBV27
J: TRBJ2-1
CDR3: ASNPNRQSTSGRHNEQF

V: TRBV29-1
J: TRBJ2-7
CDR3: SVDRGLSYEQY